The 9 T cell receptor beta chains in this list originate from one sample, sequenced in a study of breast tumors, draining lymph nodes, adjacent tissues (dated by TCRdb to about 2016). The library relied on multiplex PCR. TCRdb records Illumina HiSeq 2000 as the sequencer. The public reads were quality trimmed at Q25 with fastp and then assembled into clones with MiXCR by TCRdb, keeping productive beta chains. Rows are unified per CDR3 protein, each entry keeping the most common DNA and genes. The sample yields 190,000 or so distinct CDR3 sequences; roughly 29% were counted once. The top ten clonotypes cover roughly 4.3% of the sample. The axillary draining lymph nodes of breast cancer patients were the source of the lymph node samples. The material sequenced was axillary lymph node tissue. The receptors shown here come from a female donor with breast cancer. Some clones in this sample may be carry-over from other donors' samples.

Comment on this clonotype: A much larger clone lies one base from this, so it may be a read error. V gene TRBV5-1 combines with J gene TRBJ2-7; 7 nucleotides line up with TRBD1. Trimming cost V 2 bases and J 5 bases; bases outside gene matches: 10. This CDR3 is built from 15 residues. Germline V CDR1 and CDR2: SGHRS, YFSETQ. The CDR3 nucleotides read TGCGCCAGCAGCTTCAGTTTACAGGGGAGCAACGAGCAGTACTTC. Its translation is CASSFSLQGSNEQYF.

This clonotype was detected many times. The chain combines TRBV12-3 or TRBV12-4 with TRBJ1-5; D unclear. V lost 5 bases to trimming and J lost 8 bases, with 13 bases between them. CDR3 length equals 13 residues. CDR3 DNA sequence: TGTGCCAGCAGTCGAGCAGAAACCGAGCCCCAGCATTTT. Translated, it gives CASSRAETEPQHF.

In its sample, this clonotype was seen many times. This chain joins TRBV18 and TRBJ1-2, with D perhaps TRBD1 (5 bases). Trimming stripped 1 base from V and 2 bases from J, with 5 bases between. This CDR3 has 13 residues. Germline CDR1 reads KGHSH; CDR2 reads LQKENI. For the CDR3, the DNA is TGTGCCAGCTCACCACGACAGAACTATGGCTACACCTTC. Translating it yields CASSPRQNYGYTF. Complete variable domain (other parts from reference TRBV18 and TRBJ1-2): NAGVMQNPRHLVRRRGQEARLRCSPMKGHSHVYWYRQLPEEGLKFMVYLQKENIIDESGMPKERFSAEFPKEGPSILRIQQVVRGDSAAYFCASSPRQNYGYTFGSGTRLTVV.

The rearrangement uses TRBV12-3 or TRBV12-4 and TRBJ1-5; 8 bases map to TRBD1. The CDR3 has 21 amino acids. V dropped 5 bases and J dropped 7; count of bases not matched to a gene: 28. The CDR3 bases are TGTGCCAGCAGTAACCGCCGGACAGGATTTGGGGGGCAGGGGGCTGGGCAGCCCCAGCATTTT. Protein product: CASSNRRTGFGGQGAGQPQHF.

This clonotype was counted at least ten times. The V and J genes are TRBV24-1 and TRBJ1-5; D is ambiguous. Germline-derived CDR1 and CDR2 are KGHDR and SFDVKD. V was clipped by 3 bases and J by 2 bases, with 1 base between them. The CDR3 totals 12 residues. CDR3 sequence reads: CATSDRNQPQHF. CDR3 nucleotide sequence: TGTGCCACCAGTGATCGCAATCAGCCCCAGCATTTT.

This clonotype was seen repeatedly, ten times or more. The chain couples TRBV7-9 to TRBJ1-3, with D unclear. Germline V gene lookup returns CDR1 SEHNR and CDR2 FQNEAQ (reference sequence). The germline V and J ends were trimmed by 1 base and 3 bases, with 4 bases remaining between them. The CDR3 has 13 residues. As DNA, the CDR3 is TGTGCCAGCAGCTTAGTTCTTGGAAACACCATATATTTT. Its protein is CASSLVLGNTIYF.

The chain combines TRBV12-3 or TRBV12-4 with TRBJ2-5; D perhaps matches TRBD1 (7 bases). Between the trimmed V and J ends, which lost 6 bases and 9 bases, there was a span of 32 bases. The CDR3 has 18 residues. CDR3 sequence: CASSQEWRGRNSNQPQYF. The CDR3 region has the DNA TGTGCCAGCAGCCAAGAGTGGAGGGGGCGGAATAGCAATCAGCCCCAGTACTTC.

The genes are TRBV7-9 and TRBJ2-5, with D perhaps assigned TRBD1 or TRBD2 (6 bases each). This CDR3 is built from 16 residues. With 7 bases removed from V and 3 bases from J, the gap between germline ends came to 21 bases. From germline, CDR1 is SEHNR and CDR2 FQNEAQ (reference sequence). The CDR3 sequence is CASTTTRGAGKETQYF. The CDR3 nucleotides read TGTGCCAGCACCACCACAAGGGGGGCCGGGAAAGAGACCCAGTACTTC.

The table lists this clonotype with many counts. The rearrangement joins TRBV7-8 to TRBJ2-7, with unresolved D. CDR1 and CDR2 (germline): SGHVS, FQNEAQ. This CDR3 is built from 12 residues. Trimming pared 5 bases from V and 6 bases from J, leaving 11 bases between. CDR3 region: CASSHNRLEQYF. CDR3 in DNA: TGTGCCAGCAGCCACAACCGGCTCGAGCAGTACTTC.